The 8 T cell receptor beta chains presented below share a single source sample, sequenced in a study of beta chain features in type 1 diabetes. General study points: A moderate, significant TCRB CDR3 shortening appeared in type 1 diabetes across four CD4+ subsets.

The antigens these receptors bind are not known. Expressed TCRB transcripts got sequenced, as all isolated RNA was reverse transcribed. Clones were read by immunoSEQ multiplex PCR, and TCRdb kept only the in-frame ones, dropping some. The sample carries roughly 160,000 clones, about 7.9% recorded once. Material for sequencing was central memory CD4+ T cells from blood. These receptors originate from a man between 18 and 35 years old with type 1 diabetes.

In its sample, this clone was seen a few times. This chain joins TRBV27 and TRBJ2-1, with D unresolved. Germline V lookup: CDR1 MNHEY, CDR2 SMNVEV (reference sequence). This CDR3 region has 15 residues. V lost 5 bases and J 1 base, leaving 12 bases between the germline ends. CDR3 residues: CASSQRASSYNEQFF. CDR3 sequence (DNA): TGTGCCAGCAGTCAACGAGCGAGTTCCTACAATGAGCAGTTCTTC.

V usage is TRBV7-2 and J usage is TRBJ2-1, with D perhaps TRBD1 (5 bases). Trimming removed 5 bases at V and 9 bases at J, with 23 bases between. Germline CDR1 is SGHTA and CDR2 is FQGNSA. This CDR3 spans 16 amino acids. For the CDR3, the DNA is TGTGCCAGCAGCCCCAGAACAGGACGGACCCAAGGTGAGCAGTTCTTC. The encoded protein is CASSPRTGRTQGEQFF.

Only a few counts were recorded for this clone. The genes are TRBV28 and TRBJ2-1; 7 nucleotides match TRBD1. The CDR3 totals 15 residues. Germline CDR1 and CDR2: MDHEN and SYDVKM. J gave up 9 bases and V 5 bases, and 13 bases lay outside the gene matches. Here the CDR3 DNA reads TGTGCCAGCAGTCCTCGGACAGGAGTTTTCAGTGAGCAGTTCTTC. Its translation is CASSPRTGVFSEQFF.

The rearrangement joins TRBV5-4 to TRBJ2-7; 9 positions agree with TRBD2. CDR1 is SGHNT, CDR2 YYREEE, per germline (reference sequence). The CDR3 loop spans 16 amino acids. The V gene end was trimmed by 1 base and the J gene end by 2 bases; junction bases not matched to a gene: 7. The CDR3 sequence: CASSLIGAGGAYEQYF. The CDR3 DNA reads as TGTGCCAGCAGCTTGATAGGAGCGGGAGGTGCCTACGAGCAGTACTTC.

In this sample, this clone turned up a few times. V and J are TRBV27 and TRBJ2-1; 11 positions match TRBD1. This CDR3 contains 14 residues. Germline-derived CDR1 and CDR2 are MNHEY and SMNVEV (reference sequence). J was trimmed by 8 bases and V by 8 bases; bases with no gene match: 8. The CDR3 DNA is TGTGCCAGCGTCCGGGACAGGGGGAGCGATGAGCAGTTCTTC. Translating it yields CASVRDRGSDEQFF.

This clone was counted between two and nine times. The chain employs TRBV9 and TRBJ2-5; D unclear. CDR1 is SGDLS, CDR2 YYNGEE, per germline. Trimming stripped 0 bases from V and 3 bases from J, with 6 bases between. The length of the CDR3 is 13 residues. The CDR3 loop reads CASSVGSEETQYF. The CDR3 coding sequence is TGTGCCAGCAGCGTAGGCAGCGAAGAGACCCAGTACTTC.

This clone has more than one count but fewer than ten. V gene TRBV9 combines with J gene TRBJ2-1, with 7 bases lining up with TRBD2. This CDR3 has 15 amino acids. CDR1 and CDR2 from the germline V gene are SGDLS and YYNGEE. The trim removed 4 bases at V and 5 bases at J, leaving 9 bases unmatched. CDR3 residues: CASSRSSAGNNEQFF. In DNA form, the CDR3 reads TGTGCCAGCAGCCGCTCTTCAGCGGGGAACAATGAGCAGTTCTTC.

The CDR3 DNA sequence: TGTGCCAGCAGCGTAGGGATGGGACAGGGCGTTTACGAGCAGTACTTC. Its translation is CASSVGMGQGVYEQYF. The chain recombines TRBV9 with TRBJ2-7; 9 bases match TRBD1. V lost 0 bases to trimming and J lost 4 bases; unmatched junction nucleotides: 8. This CDR3 comprises 16 residues. The V gene's germline CDR1 is SGDLS and CDR2 YYNGEE. Complete variable domain (other parts from reference TRBV9 and TRBJ2-7): DSGVTQTPKHLITATGQRVTLRCSPRSGDLSVYWYQQSLDQGLQFLIQYYNGEERAKGNILERFSAQQFPDLHSELNLSSLELGDSALYFCASSVGMGQGVYEQYFGPGTRLTVT.